The 7 T cell receptor beta chains reported below all come from one sample, sequenced in a study of shared clonotypes between healthy human individuals. Produced via immunoSEQ multiplex PCR; TCRdb's table is partial and in-frame only. This sample has over 2 million clones; roughly 92% occur once, and the top ten carry around 0.38%. Sequenced input: naive CD4+ T cells from PBMCs. As for subset: CD45RA+ positively selected. All receptors come from a man younger than 30 in good health. Some clones in this sample may be carry-over from other donors' samples.

J is TRBJ2-5 and V is TRBV7-9, with D possibly being TRBD1 (5 bases). Germline lookup yields CDR1 SEHNR and CDR2 FQNEAQ (reference sequence). The CDR3 sequence is 13 residues long. V lost 9 bases and J lost 3, with 14 bases in between. Here the CDR3 reads CASMTDSEETQYF. CDR3 in DNA: TGTGCCAGTATGACAGACTCCGAAGAGACCCAGTACTTC.

V gene TRBV6-1 combines with J gene TRBJ2-1; no definite D call. There are 16 residues in the CDR3. Germline lookup yields CDR1 MNHNS and CDR2 SASEGT. V dropped 2 bases and J dropped 0 bases, with 11 bases sitting between them. CDR3 DNA sequence: TGTGCCAGCAGTGAATTGGGCGGTAGCTCCTACAATGAGCAGTTCTTC. Encoded protein: CASSELGGSSYNEQFF.

The chain joins TRBV6-5 to TRBJ2-3, with unresolved D. The CDR3 contains 15 residues. Trimming left V 0 bases short and J 1 base short, with 8 bases between. Per the germline V gene, CDR1 is MNHEY and CDR2 is SVGAGI. The CDR3: CASSYSRQGTDTQYF. CDR3 coding DNA: TGTGCCAGCAGTTACTCGAGGCAGGGCACAGATACGCAGTATTTT.

The chain is built from TRBV18 and TRBJ1-4; D unresolved. The length of the CDR3 is 15 residues. Trimming left V 1 base short and J 6 bases short, with 12 bases between. CDR1 KGHSH and CDR2 LQKENI come from the germline V gene. CDR3 residues: CASSPLKGIDEKLFF. The CDR3 nucleotides read TGTGCCAGCTCACCACTAAAGGGCATAGATGAAAAACTGTTTTTT.

The chain joins TRBV18 to TRBJ1-2, with TRBD1 identical over 9 bases. CDR1 and CDR2 from the germline V gene are KGHSH and LQKENI. CDR3 length: 14 amino acids. J gave up 4 bases and V 6 bases, and 6 bases lay outside the gene matches. CDR3 sequence reads: CASSRDRGIYGYTF. The CDR3 nucleotides read TGTGCCAGCTCCAGAGACAGGGGGATCTATGGCTACACCTTC. The variable domain in full, completed from reference TRBV18 and TRBJ1-2, reads NAGVMQNPRHLVRRRGQEARLRCSPMKGHSHVYWYRQLPEEGLKFMVYLQKENIIDESGMPKERFSAEFPKEGPSILRIQQVVRGDSAAYFCASSRDRGIYGYTFGSGTRLTVV.

The J gene is TRBJ2-1, the V gene TRBV19; TRBD2 matches 8 bases. The CDR3 has 14 residues. CDR1 LNHDA and CDR2 SQIVND come from the germline V gene (reference sequence). Germline trimming cut 0 bases from V and 6 bases from J; bases unmatched to any gene: 1. The CDR3 is CASSIEGTSNEQFF. DNA for the CDR3: TGTGCCAGTAGTATAGAAGGGACTAGCAATGAGCAGTTCTTC.

Only a few counts were recorded for this clone. This chain joins TRBV29-1 and TRBJ1-1; no clear D gene. In germline, CDR1 is SQVTM, CDR2 ANQGSEA. V lost 4 bases and J lost 2, with 11 bases in between. The CDR3 has 13 residues. CDR3 nucleotide sequence: TGCAGCGTTGGTCAGCAGCCTAACACTGAAGCTTTCTTT. Translated: CSVGQQPNTEAFF.